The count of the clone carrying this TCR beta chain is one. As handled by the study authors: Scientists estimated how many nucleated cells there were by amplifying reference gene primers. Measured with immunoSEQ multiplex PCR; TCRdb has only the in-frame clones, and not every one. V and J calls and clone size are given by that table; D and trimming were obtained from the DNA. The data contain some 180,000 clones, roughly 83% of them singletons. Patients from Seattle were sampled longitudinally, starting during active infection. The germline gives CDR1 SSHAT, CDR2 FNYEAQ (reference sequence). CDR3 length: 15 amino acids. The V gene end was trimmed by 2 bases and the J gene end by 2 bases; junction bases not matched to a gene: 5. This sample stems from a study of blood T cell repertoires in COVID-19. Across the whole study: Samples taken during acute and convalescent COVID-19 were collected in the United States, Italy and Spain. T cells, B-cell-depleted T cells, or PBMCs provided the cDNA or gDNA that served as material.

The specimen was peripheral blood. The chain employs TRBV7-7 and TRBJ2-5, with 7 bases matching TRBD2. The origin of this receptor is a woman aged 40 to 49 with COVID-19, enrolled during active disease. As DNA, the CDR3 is TGTGCCAGCAGCTTAAGGCGAGCGGGGCAAGAGACCCAGTACTTC. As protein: CASSLRRAGQETQYF.